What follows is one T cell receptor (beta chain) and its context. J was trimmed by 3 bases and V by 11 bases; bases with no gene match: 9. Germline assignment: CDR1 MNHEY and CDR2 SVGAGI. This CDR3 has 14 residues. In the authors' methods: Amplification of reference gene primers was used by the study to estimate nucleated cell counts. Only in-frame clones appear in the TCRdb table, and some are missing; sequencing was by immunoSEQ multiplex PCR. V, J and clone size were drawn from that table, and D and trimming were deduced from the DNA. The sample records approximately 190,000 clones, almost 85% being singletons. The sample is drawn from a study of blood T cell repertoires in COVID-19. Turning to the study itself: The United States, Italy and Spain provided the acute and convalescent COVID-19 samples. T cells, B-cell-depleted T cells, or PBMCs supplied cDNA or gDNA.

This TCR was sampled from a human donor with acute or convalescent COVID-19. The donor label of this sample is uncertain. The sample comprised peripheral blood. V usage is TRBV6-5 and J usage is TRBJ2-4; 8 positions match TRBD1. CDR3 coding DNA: TGTGCCCACTCAGTGACAGGGGACAAAAACATTCAGTACTTC. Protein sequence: CAHSVTGDKNIQYF.